The table lists the clone carrying this TCR beta chain with a few counts. This sample is part of a study of blood T cell repertoires in COVID-19. Overall study context: Acute and convalescent COVID-19 specimens originated in the United States, Italy and Spain. T cells, B-cell-depleted T cells, or PBMCs provided the cDNA or gDNA that served as material.

In the authors' workflow: Amplifying reference gene primers gave estimates of nucleated cell counts. Assay used: immunoSEQ multiplex PCR; TCRdb lists only in-frame clones, some missing. The DNA was the basis for D and trimming; V, J and clone size are from that table. The sample includes about 100,000 clones, approximately 81% of them seen just once. Sample: peripheral blood. The receptor was derived from a human donor in a cohort sampled during active COVID-19.

DNA of the CDR3: TGCGCCAGCAGCCCTGAGGGGGAGGGCCCCTATGGCTACACCTTC. Residues: CASSPEGEGPYGYTF. The chain employs TRBV5-1 and TRBJ1-2, with D maybe TRBD1 (6 bases). Trimming shortened V by 4 bases and J by 4 bases, and 17 bases separated the two germline ends. The CDR3 spans 15 residues. The V gene's germline CDR1 is SGHRS and CDR2 YFSETQ.